Listed below are T cell receptor beta chains from one sample, sequenced in a study of shared clonotypes between healthy human individuals. Profiling relied on immunoSEQ multiplex PCR, and the TCRdb table lists in-frame clones only, not all of them. The data hold over a million clones, with about 84% observed a single time. The sample was memory CD4+ T cells from PBMCs. The receptors here all came from a man between 18 and 29 years old in good health. Some clones in this sample may be carry-over from other donors' samples. Both conserved end residues are part of each CDR3. D genes are given only for firm matches. Size is omitted from some rows. Given values are once, few, many or a class for expanded clones.

V	J	size	D	DNA	CDR3
TRBV9	TRBJ1-5	-	-	TGTGCCAGCAGCGCAAGCGTAGATCAGCCCCAGCATTTT	CASSASVDQPQHF
TRBV27	TRBJ2-7	-	TRBD1	TGTGCCAGCAGTCCCCGGACAGGGCCCGACGAGCAGTACTTC	CASSPRTGPDEQYF
TRBV5-1	TRBJ2-2	-	TRBD1	TGCGCCAGCAGCTTGGGGGACAGGAACACCGGGGAGCTGTTTTTT	CASSLGDRNTGELFF
TRBV25-1	TRBJ1-3	-	-	TGTGCCAGCAGTGAATTCGCCGGTTCAAAGGACAGCCGAAACACCATATATTTT	CASSEFAGSKDSRNTIYF
TRBV19	TRBJ2-7	once	TRBD1	TGTGCCAGTAGCGACAGGGTACGGGACTACGAGCAGTACTTC	CASSDRVRDYEQYF
TRBV11-2	TRBJ2-1	many	TRBD2	TGTGCCAGTAGATCCGGGACTAGTTTAAGTGAGCAGTTCTTC	CASRSGTSLSEQFF
TRBV27	TRBJ2-7	-	-	TGTGCCAGCAGTTTAAAGGCTAGCTGGTCCTACGAGCAGTACTTC	CASSLKASWSYEQYF
TRBV30	TRBJ2-7	-	-	TGTGCCTGGACCCCTCAGGCGTTCTACGAGCAGTACTTC	CAWTPQAFYEQYF
TRBV5-6	TRBJ1-1	-	-	TGTGCCAGCAGCTTTTGGGGGCGCGCGAACACTGAAGCTTTCTTT	CASSFWGRANTEAFF
TRBV9	TRBJ1-3	-	-	TGTGCCAGCAGTCGTGGGGGGACCGAGGGCACCATATATTTT	CASSRGGTEGTIYF
TRBV7-3	TRBJ2-3	few	-	TGTGCCAGCAGCTTCGCTTTGGGGCCAGATACGCAGTATTTT	CASSFALGPDTQYF
TRBV7-3	TRBJ2-7	many	-	TGTGCCAGCAGGAATGGGAGTTGGGGGAATACGTTGGCCTACGAGCAGTACTTC	CASRNGSWGNTLAYEQYF
TRBV28	TRBJ1-4	-	-	TGTGCCAGCAGTTACGGGGGTGAAAAACTGTTTTTT	CASSYGGEKLFF
TRBV5-1	TRBJ2-3	-	-	TGCGCCAGCAGCCAGACGGGGGGCGAGGATACGCAGTATTTT	CASSQTGGEDTQYF
TRBV7-9	TRBJ1-1	-	-	TGTGCCAGCAGCCCAGGGGATAACACTGAAGCTTTCTTT	CASSPGDNTEAFF
TRBV28	TRBJ1-2	-	TRBD1	TGTGCCAGCAGTTTTTTGGGACAGGGTGCTAACTATGGCTACACCTTC	CASSFLGQGANYGYTF
TRBV2	TRBJ1-2	-	TRBD1	TGTGCCAGCAGTCAATCCACCAGACAGGGTACGGGCTACACCTTC	CASSQSTRQGTGYTF
TRBV28	TRBJ2-7	-	-	TGTGCCAGCAGTTTGGACGGGATCCTCGGCTACGAGCAGTACTTC	CASSLDGILGYEQYF
TRBV27	TRBJ1-2	-	TRBD1	TGTGCCAGCAGTTCCCGGGACAGCTCCAAGGGCTACACCTTC	CASSSRDSSKGYTF
TRBV21-1	TRBJ2-7	-	-	TGTGCCAGCAGCAAAGATCGACAGGGAGTGCTTATTGGCTACGAGCAGTACTTC	CASSKDRQGVLIGYEQYF
TRBV10-3	TRBJ1-1	-	-	TGTGCCATCAGACCCCCCGGGAGGACTGAAGCTTTCTTT	CAIRPPGRTEAFF
TRBV28	TRBJ1-3	-	-	TGTGCCAGCAGTTCCGGGGGACCCGCTGGAAACACCATATATTTT	CASSSGGPAGNTIYF
TRBV27	TRBJ2-7	-	TRBD1	TGTGCCAGCAGTAGGACAGGGAACTACGAGCAGTACTTC	CASSRTGNYEQYF